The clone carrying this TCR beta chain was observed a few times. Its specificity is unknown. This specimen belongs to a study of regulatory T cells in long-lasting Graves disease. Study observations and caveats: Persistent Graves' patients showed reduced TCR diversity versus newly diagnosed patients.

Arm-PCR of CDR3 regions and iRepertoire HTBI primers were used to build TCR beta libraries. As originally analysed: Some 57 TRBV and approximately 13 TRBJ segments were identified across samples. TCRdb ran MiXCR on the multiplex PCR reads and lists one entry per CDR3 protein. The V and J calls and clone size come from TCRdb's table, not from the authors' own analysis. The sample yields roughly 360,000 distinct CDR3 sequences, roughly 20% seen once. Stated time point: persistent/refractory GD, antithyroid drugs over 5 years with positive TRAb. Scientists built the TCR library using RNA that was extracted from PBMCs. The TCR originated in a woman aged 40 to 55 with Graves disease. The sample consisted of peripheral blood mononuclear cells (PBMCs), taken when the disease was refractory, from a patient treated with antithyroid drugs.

CDR3 bases: TGTGCCAGCAGTGCACCCACAGGGGGCGAGCAGTTCTTC. It yields the protein CASSAPTGGEQFF. The chain combines TRBV28 with TRBJ2-1; TRBD1 matches 9 bases. Germline CDR1 is MDHEN and CDR2 is SYDVKM. The CDR3 loop spans 13 amino acids. V was clipped by 5 bases and J by 10 bases; unmatched bases: 6.